The sequence of this T cell receptor beta chain was determined in a study of CD8 T cells in ankylosing spondylitis. There are 15 residues in the CDR3. Trimming cost V 5 bases and J 3 bases; bases outside gene matches: 4. Generation of TCR beta libraries employed quantitative 5'-RACE incorporating molecular barcodes. TCRdb reprocessed the 5' RACE reads via MiXCR and lists one record per CDR3 protein. The data hold about 360,000 distinct CDR3 sequences, with 20% observed a single time. The sample holds many counts of this clonotype. Its antigen remains unknown. The study, taken as a whole, reports: Some of the motif variants had earlier been found in reactive arthritis patients' fluid and blood. It was reported that disease-linked clones were significantly enriched in matched ankylosing spondylitis synovial fluid.

The sequenced sample was blood, either unsorted or a sorted T cell fraction (not recorded which). This receptor was identified in a male donor with ankylosing spondylitis or in good health (not recorded which). The rearrangement links TRBV12-3 or TRBV12-4 to TRBJ2-7, with 13 bases aligning to TRBD2. The CDR3 loop reads CASSAGTSGNYEQYF. The CDR3 nucleotides are TGTGCCAGCAGTGCCGGGACTAGCGGGAACTACGAGCAGTACTTC.